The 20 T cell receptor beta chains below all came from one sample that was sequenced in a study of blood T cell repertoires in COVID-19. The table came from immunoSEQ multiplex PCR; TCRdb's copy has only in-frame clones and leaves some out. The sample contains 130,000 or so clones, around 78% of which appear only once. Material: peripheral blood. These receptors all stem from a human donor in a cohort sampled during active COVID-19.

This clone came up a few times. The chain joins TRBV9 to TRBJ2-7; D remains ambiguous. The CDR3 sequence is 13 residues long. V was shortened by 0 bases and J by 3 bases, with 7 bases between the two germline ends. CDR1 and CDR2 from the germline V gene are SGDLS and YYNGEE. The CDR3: CASSVANHYEQYF. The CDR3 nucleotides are TGTGCCAGCAGCGTAGCTAATCACTACGAGCAGTACTTC.

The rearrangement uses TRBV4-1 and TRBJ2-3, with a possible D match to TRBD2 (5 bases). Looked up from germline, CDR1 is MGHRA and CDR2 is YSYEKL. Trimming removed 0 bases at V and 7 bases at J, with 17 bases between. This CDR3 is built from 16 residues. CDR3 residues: CASSQEVDYLTNTQYF. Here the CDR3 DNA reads TGCGCCAGCAGCCAAGAAGTAGACTACCTCACGAATACGCAGTATTTT.

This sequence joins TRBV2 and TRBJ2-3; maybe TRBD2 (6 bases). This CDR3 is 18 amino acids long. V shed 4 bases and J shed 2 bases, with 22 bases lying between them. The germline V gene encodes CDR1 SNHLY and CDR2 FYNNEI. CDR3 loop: CASSGAIAVRGLTDTQYF. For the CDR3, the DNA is TGTGCCAGCAGTGGGGCCATTGCGGTGCGGGGTCTCACAGATACGCAGTATTTT. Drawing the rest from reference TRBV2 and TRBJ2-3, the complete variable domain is EPEVTQTPSHQVTQMGQEVILRCVPISNHLYFYWYRQILGQKVEFLVSFYNNEISEKSEIFDDQFSVERPDGSNFTLKIRSTKLEDSAMYFCASSGAIAVRGLTDTQYFGPGTRLTVL.

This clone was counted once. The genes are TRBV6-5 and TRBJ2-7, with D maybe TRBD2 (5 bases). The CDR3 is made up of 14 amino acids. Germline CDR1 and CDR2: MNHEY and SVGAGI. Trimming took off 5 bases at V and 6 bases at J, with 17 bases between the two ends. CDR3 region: CASSRDAGVGEQYF. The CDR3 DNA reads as TGTGCCAGCAGTCGCGATGCCGGGGTGGGCGAGCAGTACTTC.

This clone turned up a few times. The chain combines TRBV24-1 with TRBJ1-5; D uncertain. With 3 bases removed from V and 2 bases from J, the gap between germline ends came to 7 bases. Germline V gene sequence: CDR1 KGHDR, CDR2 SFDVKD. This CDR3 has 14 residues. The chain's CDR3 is CATSDPPGNQPQHF. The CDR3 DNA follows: TGTGCCACCAGTGATCCCCCAGGCAATCAGCCCCAGCATTTT.

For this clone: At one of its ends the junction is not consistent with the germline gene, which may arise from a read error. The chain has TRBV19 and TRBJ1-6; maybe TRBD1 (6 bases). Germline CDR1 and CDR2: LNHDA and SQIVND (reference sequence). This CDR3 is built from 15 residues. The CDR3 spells CASSIGQTYNSPLHF. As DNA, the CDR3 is TGTGCCAGTAGCATAGGACAGACCTATAATTCACCCCTCCACTTT.

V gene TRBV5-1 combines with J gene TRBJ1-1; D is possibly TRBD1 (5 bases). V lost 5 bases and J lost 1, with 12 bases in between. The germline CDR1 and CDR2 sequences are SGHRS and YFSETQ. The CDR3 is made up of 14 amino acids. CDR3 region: CASRAGDSNTEAFF. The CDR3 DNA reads TGCGCCAGCAGGGCGGGGGATTCGAACACTGAAGCTTTCTTT.

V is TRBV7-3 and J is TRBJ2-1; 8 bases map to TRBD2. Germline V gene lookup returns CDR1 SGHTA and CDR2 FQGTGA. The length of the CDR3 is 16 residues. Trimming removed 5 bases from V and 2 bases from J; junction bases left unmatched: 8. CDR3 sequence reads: CASSLIGGAAYNEQFF. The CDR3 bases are TGTGCCAGCAGCCTAATCGGGGGGGCCGCCTACAATGAGCAGTTCTTC.

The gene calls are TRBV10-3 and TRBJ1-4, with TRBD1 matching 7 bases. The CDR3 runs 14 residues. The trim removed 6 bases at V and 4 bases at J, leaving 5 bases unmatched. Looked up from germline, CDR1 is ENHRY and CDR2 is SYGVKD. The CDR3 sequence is CAISPTGRNEKLFF. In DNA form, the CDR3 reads TGTGCCATCAGCCCGACAGGGCGTAATGAAAAACTGTTTTTT.

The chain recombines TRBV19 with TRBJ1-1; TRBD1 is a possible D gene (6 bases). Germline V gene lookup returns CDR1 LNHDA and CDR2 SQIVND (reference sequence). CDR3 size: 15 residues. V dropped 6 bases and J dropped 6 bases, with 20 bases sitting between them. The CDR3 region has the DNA TGTGCCAGTAGAACCACTCAAGGGGGTGACGCTGAAGCTTTCTTT. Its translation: CASRTTQGGDAEAFF.

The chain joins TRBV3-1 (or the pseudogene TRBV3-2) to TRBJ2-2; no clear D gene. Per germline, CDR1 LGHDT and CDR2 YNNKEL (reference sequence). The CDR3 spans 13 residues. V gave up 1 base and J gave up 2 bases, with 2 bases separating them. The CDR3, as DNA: TGTGCCAGCAGCCAAGTAAACACCGGGGAGCTGTTTTTT. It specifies CASSQVNTGELFF.

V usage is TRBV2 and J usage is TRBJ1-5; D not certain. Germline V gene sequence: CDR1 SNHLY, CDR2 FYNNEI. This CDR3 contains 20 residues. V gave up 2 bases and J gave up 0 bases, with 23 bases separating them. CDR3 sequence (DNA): TGTGCCAGCAGTGAACAGCGACGGCGGGGTGGCCCGTATAGCAATCAGCCCCAGCATTTT. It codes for CASSEQRRRGGPYSNQPQHF.

The CDR3 coding sequence is TGTGCCGTGTCAGGATCAAGCTCCTACGAGCAGTACTTC. Residues: CAVSGSSSYEQYF. The genes are TRBV6-6 and TRBJ2-7; D gene ambiguous. Germline CDR1 is MNHNY and CDR2 is SVGAGI (reference sequence). Trimming removed 11 bases at V and 0 bases at J, with 14 bases between. CDR3 size: 13 residues.

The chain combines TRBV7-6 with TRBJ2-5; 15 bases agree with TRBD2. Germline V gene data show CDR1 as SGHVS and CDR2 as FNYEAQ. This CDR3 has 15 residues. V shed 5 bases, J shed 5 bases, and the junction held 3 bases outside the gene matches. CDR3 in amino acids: CASSGLAGGLETQYF. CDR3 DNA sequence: TGTGCCAGCAGCGGACTAGCGGGGGGGCTGGAGACCCAGTACTTC. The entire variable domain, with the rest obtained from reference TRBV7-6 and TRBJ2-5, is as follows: GAGVSQSPRYKVTKRGQDVALRCDPISGHVSLYWYRQALGQGPEFLTYFNYEAQQDKSGLPNDRFSAERPEGSISTLTIQRTEQRDSAMYRCASSGLAGGLETQYFGPGTRLLVL.

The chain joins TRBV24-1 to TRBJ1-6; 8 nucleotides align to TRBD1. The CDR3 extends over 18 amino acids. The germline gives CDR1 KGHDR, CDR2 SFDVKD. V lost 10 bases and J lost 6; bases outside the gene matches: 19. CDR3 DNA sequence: TGTGCCACTACTTGGACAGGGTTCGTACTGCTTTGTAATTCACCCCTCCACTTT. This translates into CATTWTGFVLLCNSPLHF.

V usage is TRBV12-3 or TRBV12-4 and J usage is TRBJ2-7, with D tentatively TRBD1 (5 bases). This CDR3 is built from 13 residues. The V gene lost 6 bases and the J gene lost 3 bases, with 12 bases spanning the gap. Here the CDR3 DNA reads TGTGCCAGCAGCCCCGACAGACGCTACGAGCAGTACTTC. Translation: CASSPDRRYEQYF.

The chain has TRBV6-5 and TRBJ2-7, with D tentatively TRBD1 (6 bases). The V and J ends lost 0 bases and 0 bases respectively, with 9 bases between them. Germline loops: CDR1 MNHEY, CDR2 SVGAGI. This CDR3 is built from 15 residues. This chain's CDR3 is CASSYSWTDSYEQYF. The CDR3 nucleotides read TGTGCCAGCAGTTACTCTTGGACAGACTCCTACGAGCAGTACTTC.

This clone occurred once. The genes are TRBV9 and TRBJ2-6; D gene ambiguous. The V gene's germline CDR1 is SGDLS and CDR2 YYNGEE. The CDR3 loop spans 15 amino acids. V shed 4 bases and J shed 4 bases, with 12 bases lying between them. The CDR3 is CASSTSGAGANVLTF. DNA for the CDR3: TGTGCCAGCAGCACTTCGGGTGCGGGGGCCAACGTCCTGACTTTC.

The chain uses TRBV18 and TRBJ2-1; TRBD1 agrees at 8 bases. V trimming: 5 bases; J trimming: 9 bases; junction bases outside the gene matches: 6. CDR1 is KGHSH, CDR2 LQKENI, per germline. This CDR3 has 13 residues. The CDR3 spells CASSGQGWGEQFF. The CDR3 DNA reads TGTGCCAGCTCAGGACAGGGATGGGGTGAGCAGTTCTTC.

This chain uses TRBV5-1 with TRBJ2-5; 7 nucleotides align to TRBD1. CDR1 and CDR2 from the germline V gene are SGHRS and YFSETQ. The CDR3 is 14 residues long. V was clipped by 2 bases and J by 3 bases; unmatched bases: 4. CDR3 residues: CASSFTGEEETQYF. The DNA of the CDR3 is TGCGCCAGCAGCTTCACAGGGGAAGAAGAGACCCAGTACTTC.